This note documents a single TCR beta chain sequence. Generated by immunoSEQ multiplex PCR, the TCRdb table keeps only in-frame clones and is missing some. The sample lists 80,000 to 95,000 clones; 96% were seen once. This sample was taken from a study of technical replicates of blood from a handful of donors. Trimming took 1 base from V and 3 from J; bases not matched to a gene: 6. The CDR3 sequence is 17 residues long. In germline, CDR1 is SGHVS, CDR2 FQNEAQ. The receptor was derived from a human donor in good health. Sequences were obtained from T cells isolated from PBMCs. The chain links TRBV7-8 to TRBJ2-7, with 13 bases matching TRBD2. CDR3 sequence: CASSLELAGGLHYEQYF. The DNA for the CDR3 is TGTGCCAGCAGCTTAGAACTAGCGGGAGGGCTCCACTACGAGCAGTACTTC. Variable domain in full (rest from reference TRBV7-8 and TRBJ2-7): GAGVSQSPRYKVAKRGQDVALRCDPISGHVSLFWYQQALGQGPEFLTYFQNEAQLDKSGLPSDRFFAERPEGSVSTLKIQRTQQEDSAVYLCASSLELAGGLHYEQYFGPGTRLTVT.